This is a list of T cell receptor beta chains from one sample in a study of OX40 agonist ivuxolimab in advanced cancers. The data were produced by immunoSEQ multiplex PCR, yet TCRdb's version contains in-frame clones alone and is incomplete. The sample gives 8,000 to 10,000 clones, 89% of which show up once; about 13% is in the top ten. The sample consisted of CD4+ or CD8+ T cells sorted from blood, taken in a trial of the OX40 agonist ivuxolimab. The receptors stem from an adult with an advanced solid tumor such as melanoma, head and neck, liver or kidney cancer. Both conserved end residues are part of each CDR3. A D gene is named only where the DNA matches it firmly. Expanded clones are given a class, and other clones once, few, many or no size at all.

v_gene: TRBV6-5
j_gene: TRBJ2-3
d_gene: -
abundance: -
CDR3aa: CASSYLLTDTQYF
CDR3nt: TGTGCCAGCAGTTACCTGCTGACAGATACGCAGTATTTT

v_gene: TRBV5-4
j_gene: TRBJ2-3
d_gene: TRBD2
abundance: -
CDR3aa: CASSSGLAGVRADTQYF
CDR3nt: TGTGCCAGCAGCTCTGGACTAGCGGGAGTAAGGGCAGATACGCAGTATTTT

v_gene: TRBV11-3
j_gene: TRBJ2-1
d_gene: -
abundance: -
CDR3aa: CASSCNPEPEHDEQFF
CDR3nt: TGTGCCAGCAGCTGCAACCCGGAGCCCGAACACGATGAGCAGTTCTTC

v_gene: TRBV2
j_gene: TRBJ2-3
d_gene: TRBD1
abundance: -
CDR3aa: CASMTDRDGTDTQYF
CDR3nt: TGTGCCAGCATGACTGACAGGGATGGGACAGATACGCAGTATTTT

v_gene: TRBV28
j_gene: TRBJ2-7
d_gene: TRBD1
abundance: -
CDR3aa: CASRAQQGARNEQYF
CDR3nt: TGTGCCAGCAGAGCGCAACAGGGGGCGAGGAACGAGCAGTACTTC

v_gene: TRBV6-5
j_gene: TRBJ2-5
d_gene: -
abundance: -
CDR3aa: CASTRQVQETQYF
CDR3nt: TGTGCCAGCACCCGACAGGTACAAGAGACCCAGTACTTC

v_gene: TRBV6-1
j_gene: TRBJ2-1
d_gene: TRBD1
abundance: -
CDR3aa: CASSAGQGGWNEQFF
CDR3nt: TGTGCCAGCAGTGCTGGACAGGGCGGTTGGAATGAGCAGTTCTTC

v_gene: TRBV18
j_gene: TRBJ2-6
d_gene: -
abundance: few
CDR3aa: CASSRGVAGANVLTF
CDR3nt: TGTGCCAGCTCACGAGGGGTTGCTGGGGCCAACGTCCTGACTTTC

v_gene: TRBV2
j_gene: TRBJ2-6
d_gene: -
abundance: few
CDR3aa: CASNQDDRRRALTF
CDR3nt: TGTGCCAGCAACCAAGATGACCGACGAAGGGCCCTGACTTTC

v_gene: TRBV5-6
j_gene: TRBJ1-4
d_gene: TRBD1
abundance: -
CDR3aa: CASNQGAANEKLFF
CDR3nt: TGTGCCAGCAATCAGGGGGCCGCTAATGAAAAACTGTTTTTT

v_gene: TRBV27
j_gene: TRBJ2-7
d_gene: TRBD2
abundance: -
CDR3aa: CASAEGREDYEQYF
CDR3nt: TGTGCCAGCGCGGAGGGGCGGGAGGACTACGAGCAGTACTTC

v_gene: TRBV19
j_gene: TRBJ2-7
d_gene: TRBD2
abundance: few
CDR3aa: CASSTSGSSYEQYF
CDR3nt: TGTGCCAGTAGTACTAGCGGGAGCTCCTACGAGCAGTACTTC

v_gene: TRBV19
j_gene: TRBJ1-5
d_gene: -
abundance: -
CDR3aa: CASSISSYSNQPQHF
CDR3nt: TGTGCCAGTAGTATTTCCAGCTATAGCAATCAGCCCCAGCATTTT

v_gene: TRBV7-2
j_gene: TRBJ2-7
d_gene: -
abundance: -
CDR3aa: CASSLGAQPHEQYF
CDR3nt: TGTGCCAGCAGCTTAGGGGCCCAACCCCACGAGCAGTACTTC

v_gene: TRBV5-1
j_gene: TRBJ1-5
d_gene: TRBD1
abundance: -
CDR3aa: CASSFQGAPNQPQHF
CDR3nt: TGCGCCAGCAGCTTTCAGGGGGCCCCCAATCAGCCCCAGCATTTT

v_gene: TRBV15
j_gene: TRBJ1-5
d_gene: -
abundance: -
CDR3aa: CATSRDTQPQHF
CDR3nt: TGTGCCACCAGCAGAGATACTCAGCCCCAGCATTTT

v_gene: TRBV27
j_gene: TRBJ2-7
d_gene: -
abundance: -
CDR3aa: CASSSPLGQGWGYEQYF
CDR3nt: TGTGCCAGCAGTTCCCCCCTCGGCCAGGGATGGGGGTACGAGCAGTACTTC